This T cell receptor beta chain was recorded in a study of OX40 agonist ivuxolimab in advanced cancers. For the wider study: The costimulatory receptor OX40 (CD134) was targeted by ivuxolimab, a fully human IgG2 agonistic monoclonal antibody. Intravenous ivuxolimab was administered to patients every 2 weeks at six dose levels: 0.01, 0.1, 0.3, 1.5, 3 and 10 mg/kg. Partial responses occurred in three dose-escalation patients, of whom one had hepatocellular carcinoma and two had cutaneous melanoma. Prior anti-PD-1, anti-PD-L1 or anti-CTLA-4 therapy was permitted, and 35% to 40% of dose-escalation patients had received checkpoint inhibitors. Of the 50 or so patients in dose escalation, around 20 had hepatocellular carcinoma, approximately 15 had melanoma, 9 had renal cell carcinoma and 9 had head and neck cancer. Peripheral TCRbeta sequencing aimed to test whether ivuxolimab altered TCR sequence diversity and caused clonal T-cell expansion. The monotherapy dose-escalation portion (N ≈ 50 patients) of the phase I ivuxolimab trial is reported in the paper. A male proportion of 75% to 85% and a mean age of 60 years, ranging from about 23 to 90, were recorded for the dose-escalation cohort.

What the work shows at the level of the full study, not this receptor alone: Partial responders in the 0.1-3.0 mg/kg groups had among the lowest normalized peripheral clonal expansion, especially among CD8+ T cells. Antigen specificity was not determined for the clonally expanded peripheral T cells. After ivuxolimab, CD8+ T cells had more expanded clones than CD4+ T cells on average. At doses from 0.1 to 3.0 mg/kg, clonal expansion was seen in both CD4+ and CD8+ blood T cells between baseline and week 6. Low levels of normalized T-cell clonal expansion were also shown by some nonresponding patients.

The trial excluded patients who had a history of autoimmune disease or were on systemic immunosuppression. Peripheral blood for TCR sequencing was collected from all dose cohorts at baseline, on cycle 4 day 1, and on cycle 7 day 1. The samples were taken from a phase I, first-in-human, multicenter, open-label dose-escalation trial of ivuxolimab. The trial enrolled adults with locally advanced or metastatic head and neck squamous cell, hepatocellular, melanoma or renal cell carcinoma. Before TCR sequencing, CD4+ T cells and CD8+ T cells from peripheral blood were sorted into separate populations. V is pruned by 5 bases and J by 1 base, leaving 5 bases of the junction without a gene match. From a lookup of the germline V gene (reference sequence), CDR1 and CDR2 are LNHDA and SQIVND. Spanning cysteine to phenylalanine, the CDR3 consists of 15 amino acids. CDR3 DNA only is kept here, 45 bases in frame from base 1.

With regard to this clone: Its specific antigen is unknown. No base quality information exists; no much larger clone differs at one position.

To sequence the TCRbeta CDR3 region, genomic DNA was isolated from the sorted cells. TCRbeta CDR3 regions were sequenced using the immunoSEQ Assay. This is the immuneACCESS table as TCRdb keeps it, with only in-frame sequences that have V and J called. A part of the clones is gone; compared with another copy, unresolved V genes explain less than half, and the rest is unexplained. The sample records 55,000 to 95,000 clones, around nine tenths of which are singletons. The ten top clones hold around 3% of the sample. The source of this sequence is an adult with an advanced solid tumor such as melanoma, head and neck, liver or kidney cancer. The rearranged chain carries TRBV19 and TRBJ2-3, and 8 junctional nucleotides match TRBD1. The sequencing used CD4+ or CD8+ T cells sorted from blood, collected in a trial of the OX40 agonist ivuxolimab. The CDR3 loop reads CASSPLTGGTDTQYF. In nucleotide form, the sequence is TGTGCCAGTAGTCCCCTGACAGGGGGCACAGATACGCAGTATTTT.